This T cell receptor (beta chain) originates from a study of T cells after yellow fever vaccination. V was cut by 2 bases and J by 2 bases, with 18 bases left in between. The CDR3 spans 17 residues. Germline V CDR1 and CDR2: KGHSH, LQKENI. This clonotype was counted between two and nine times. TCRdb re-derived calls from the 5' RACE reads in MiXCR, one entry per CDR3 protein. The sample has a few hundred thousand distinct CDR3 sequences; around 6.8% are singletons. J is TRBJ2-5 and V is TRBV18; D not certain. Specimen: PBMCs, collected about 49 days after the first yellow fever vaccination. The TCR originated in a man younger than 35 who received the YFV17D yellow fever vaccine. CDR3 loop: CASSPSFSSGRQETQYF. CDR3 bases: TGTGCCAGCTCACCATCATTTTCTTCGGGCAGGCAAGAGACCCAGTACTTC. Using reference TRBV18 and TRBJ2-5 for the parts outside the CDR3, the full variable domain is NAGVMQNPRHLVRRRGQEARLRCSPMKGHSHVYWYRQLPEEGLKFMVYLQKENIIDESGMPKERFSAEFPKEGPSILRIQQVVRGDSAAYFCASSPSFSSGRQETQYFGPGTRLLVL.